This is a list of T cell receptor beta chains from one sample in a study of T cell changes during pregnancy in multiple sclerosis. Libraries were prepared by immunoSEQ multiplex PCR; TCRdb keeps only in-frame clonotypes and omits some of them. The table has about 56,000 clones, 75% to 90% seen once; the top ten hold under 2%. The specimen comprised peripheral blood, sampled after pregnancy. The receptors shown here come from a female donor with multiple sclerosis, enrolled in a pregnancy study. The conserved cysteine and the conserved F or W are not part of the CDR3 here. Each record gives: V gene, J gene, CDR3 protein.

TRBV7-9	TRBJ1-4	ASSLSGTNEKLF
TRBV4-3	TRBJ1-2	ASSQDDRADYGYT
TRBV7-9	TRBJ2-7	ASGGSRYEQY
TRBV2	TRBJ2-5	ASIVLAGAFGGETQY
TRBV30	TRBJ1-5	AWSRADSRNQPQH
TRBV9	TRBJ2-3	ASSVNTDTQY
TRBV18	TRBJ2-7	ASSPTRAESYEQY
TRBV5-4	TRBJ1-2	ASSAGGTNYGYT
TRBV7-9	TRBJ1-1	ASSLGEGLEAF
TRBV7-2	TRBJ2-7	ASSFPSGGISYEQY
TRBV27	TRBJ2-3	ASSPVLAGGPDTQY
TRBV13	TRBJ1-2	ASSYPRTNYGYT
TRBV27	TRBJ1-6	ASSLWGHGTGDSPLH
TRBV4-3	TRBJ1-6	ASSQIRLDSPLH
TRBV30	TRBJ1-3	AWSVAFGNTIY
TRBV5-1	TRBJ1-6	ASSLGDRVRGSYNSPLH
TRBV7-2	TRBJ2-7	ASSGIQGSYEQY
TRBV4-1	TRBJ1-5	ASSRFSSNQPQH
TRBV30	TRBJ2-5	AWSVRPAGKETQY
TRBV6-1	TRBJ2-1	ASSRSRGLYNEQF
TRBV4-1	TRBJ1-2	ASSQDPTGDYGYT
TRBV19	TRBJ1-5	ASSIGPQAEGLNQPQH
TRBV7-6	TRBJ1-6	ASRLGDRDSPLH
TRBV4-2	TRBJ2-5	ASSRGVGALGLAGELQETQY
TRBV28	TRBJ2-7	ASSLTGTYEQY
TRBV11-3	TRBJ2-1	ASSTQRGDNEQF
TRBV4-1	TRBJ1-5	ASSQREASNQPQH
TRBV5-4	TRBJ2-1	ASSPIAGDGEQF
TRBV6-5	TRBJ2-7	ASRTRQLTTVEY
TRBV5-6	TRBJ2-7	ASSLGHPYEQY
TRBV18	TRBJ1-1	ASSRRVPKLTEAF
TRBV19	TRBJ1-1	ASSIGGRLNTEAF
TRBV7-6	TRBJ2-1	ASTAGLVGREQF
TRBV5-4	TRBJ1-1	ASSLGQGSTEAF
TRBV30	TRBJ2-3	AWSVLLRGGADTQY
TRBV30	TRBJ2-3	ARGSRTDTQY
TRBV6-5	TRBJ2-7	ASRSPRGSYEQY
TRBV6-4	TRBJ1-1	ASSPGQGFQAF
TRBV7-2	TRBJ2-1	ASSPGTVWNEQF
TRBV15	TRBJ2-2	ATSRGTGVTGELF
TRBV5-6	TRBJ1-1	ASSLEAGAGEAF
TRBV9	TRBJ2-1	ASSVGVGALAGDYNEQF
TRBV7-2	TRBJ2-7	ASSPRGGSRSYEQY
TRBV6-5	TRBJ2-7	ASSPLGTGSYEQY
TRBV5-6	TRBJ2-3	ASGNTDTQY
TRBV27	TRBJ1-3	ASSESPTRNTIY
TRBV6-5	TRBJ1-2	ASRGQSVGYT